Listed below are T cell receptor beta chains from one sample, sequenced in a study of blood T cells in healthy people across ages. Using its own MiXCR run on the 5' RACE reads, TCRdb lists one record per CDR3 protein. The repertoire consists of 750,000 to 1,000,000 distinct CDR3 sequences, with almost 30% occurring once and the leading ten covering more than 8.5%. These data also featured in a second study, about T cells of mothers and their children.

Sequenced sample: blood. These receptor sequences come from a woman in her thirties or forties in good health. Each CDR3 is given with its conserved first and last residue. The D gene is left open where the match is weak. Not every row has a clone size; where given, it reads once, few, many or a size class.

>TRBD2|TRBV29-1|16|TRBJ2-2|few
CSVELAGAQYAGELFF
TGCAGCGTGGAACTAGCGGGGGCGCAATATGCCGGGGAGCTGTTTTTT
>NA|TRBV5-1|15|TRBJ2-3|NA
CASSLGSGHTDTQYF
TGCGCCAGCAGCTTGGGATCAGGACACACAGATACGCAGTATTTT
>NA|TRBV6-1|13|TRBJ2-7|many
CASSGTQSYEQYF
TGTGCCAGCAGTGGGACTCAGTCCTACGAGCAGTACTTC
>NA|TRBV5-1|16|TRBJ1-2|NA
CASSLMDGAHLYGYTF
TGCGCCAGCAGCTTGATGGATGGCGCCCATTTATATGGCTACACCTTC
>NA|TRBV7-9|16|TRBJ1-1|NA
CASSPRGSGMNTEAFF
TGTGCCAGCAGCCCTAGAGGGTCGGGAATGAACACTGAAGCTTTCTTT
>NA|TRBV10-3|12|TRBJ2-1|NA
CAISEERDEQFF
TGTGCCATCAGTGAGGAGCGGGATGAGCAGTTCTTC
>TRBD1|TRBV5-1|16|TRBJ2-7|many
CASSTTTGKSLYEQYF
TGCGCCAGCAGCACAACGACAGGGAAATCCCTCTACGAGCAGTACTTC
>TRBD2|TRBV28|15|TRBJ2-1|many
CASSVLAGGRNEQFF
TGTGCCAGCAGTGTCCTAGCGGGGGGTCGGAATGAGCAGTTCTTC
>NA|TRBV4-2|14|TRBJ1-4|NA
CASSQVGQGEKLFF
TGTGCCAGCAGCCAAGTGGGGCAGGGGGAAAAACTGTTTTTT
>NA|TRBV5-1|12|TRBJ2-7|many
CASSPSLTEQYF
TGCGCCAGCAGCCCTTCCCTGACCGAGCAGTACTTC
>TRBD1|TRBV27|14|TRBJ1-4|few
CASSEQGDNEKLFF
TGTGCCAGCAGTGAGCAGGGGGATAATGAAAAACTGTTTTTT
>TRBD1|TRBV6-5|19|TRBJ1-4|few
CASSYSGTGLLGANEKLFF
TGTGCCAGCAGTTACTCAGGGACAGGGCTCTTGGGTGCTAATGAAAAACTGTTTTTT
>NA|TRBV5-1|16|TRBJ2-1|NA
CASQTAPQAARDEQFF
TGCGCCTCTCAGACAGCCCCCCAGGCGGCGAGGGATGAGCAGTTCTTC
>NA|TRBV28|14|TRBJ2-3|many
CASSLRNRENTQYF
TGTGCCAGCAGTTTGAGGAACAGGGAAAATACGCAGTATTTT
>TRBD1|TRBV20-1|14|TRBJ1-6|NA
CSAVTGDYNSPLHF
TGCAGTGCCGTGACAGGGGATTATAATTCACCCCTCCACTTT
>NA|TRBV5-1|14|TRBJ1-1|few
CASSLVGTPTEAFF
TGCGCCAGCAGCTTGGTAGGGACCCCCACTGAAGCTTTCTTT
>TRBD1|TRBV12-3/TRBV12-4|15|TRBJ2-3|NA
CASIQDRGGTDAQYF
TGTGCCAGCATTCAGGACAGGGGAGGGACAGATGCGCAGTATTTT
>NA|TRBV7-2|14|TRBJ2-1|NA
CASSYREDFNEQFF
TGTGCCAGCAGCTACCGGGAAGACTTCAATGAGCAGTTCTTC
>NA|TRBV28|13|TRBJ2-3|NA
CAGSRGYTDTRYF
TGTGCCGGCAGTAGGGGGTACACAGATACGCGGTATTTT
>NA|TRBV7-9|15|TRBJ2-1|few
CASSPRGVSSMEQFF
TGTGCCAGCAGCCCAAGAGGGGTCAGCTCAATGGAGCAGTTCTTC
>NA|TRBV7-8|15|TRBJ1-1|NA
CASSFGSDWNTEAFF
TGTGCCAGCAGCTTTGGCAGTGATTGGAACACTGAAGCTTTCTTT
>TRBD1|TRBV27|13|TRBJ1-2|many
CASRPNRGDGYTF
TGTGCCAGCAGACCTAACAGGGGCGACGGCTACACCTTC
>NA|TRBV5-1|21|TRBJ2-6|NA
CASSFGSLGRRGRSGANVLTF
TGCGCCAGCAGCTTTGGCTCTCTCGGGCGCAGGGGACGCTCTGGGGCCAACGTCCTGACTTTC
>NA|TRBV25-1|13|TRBJ1-6|NA
CASSDTVRSPLHF
TGTGCCAGCAGCGACACAGTCCGATCACCCCTCCACTTT
>NA|TRBV2|14|TRBJ1-2|few
CASSDGSLPLGYTF
TGTGCCAGCAGTGATGGTTCCCTCCCCCTTGGCTACACCTTC
>TRBD2|TRBV7-9|17|TRBJ2-5|NA
CASSLASGGGWSETQYF
TGTGCCAGCAGCTTAGCTAGCGGGGGAGGATGGTCGGAGACCCAGTACTTC
>TRBD2|TRBV11-2|14|TRBJ2-1|NA
CASSRLAGRFEQFF
TGTGCCAGCAGCAGACTAGCGGGAAGGTTTGAGCAGTTCTTC
>NA|TRBV5-1|14|TRBJ2-5|NA
CASSLGSSQETQYF
TGTGCCAGCAGCTTAGGTAGTTCCCAAGAGACCCAGTACTTC
>NA|TRBV2|12|TRBJ1-2|many
CASIPGAYGYTF
TGTGCCAGCATTCCAGGCGCGTATGGCTACACCTTC
>NA|TRBV29-1|11|TRBJ2-7|many
CSVLITNEQYF
TGCAGCGTCCTAATTACTAACGAGCAGTACTTC
>TRBD1|TRBV6-6|15|TRBJ2-1|few
CASSRGTGEYNEQFF
TGTGCCAGCAGCCGTGGGACAGGCGAATACAATGAGCAGTTCTTC
>NA|TRBV29-1|11|TRBJ1-1|NA
CSAEAGTEAFF
TGCAGCGCTGAGGCAGGCACTGAAGCTTTCTTT
>NA|TRBV20-1|13|TRBJ2-5|many
CSASYTGGETQYF
TGCAGTGCTAGCTATACCGGGGGAGAGACCCAGTACTTC
>NA|TRBV10-2|15|TRBJ2-2|NA
CASSETGGGLGELFF
TGCGCCAGCAGTGAAACAGGGGGGGGGCTCGGGGAGCTGTTTTTT
>TRBD1|TRBV24-1|15|TRBJ2-3|NA
CATSDQGQGADTQYF
TGTGCCACCAGTGATCAGGGACAGGGGGCAGATACGCAGTATTTT
>TRBD1|TRBV15|15|TRBJ2-7|many
CATSRVGTAIGEQYF
TGTGCCACCAGCAGAGTCGGGACAGCGATCGGGGAGCAGTACTTC
>TRBD1|TRBV3-1|14|TRBJ2-7|many
CASSHLGQSYEQYF
TGTGCCAGCAGCCACTTGGGACAGAGCTACGAGCAGTACTTC
>NA|TRBV28|11|TRBJ2-3|NA
CASSSLRTQYF
TGTGCCAGCAGTTCACTGAGGACGCAGTATTTT
>TRBD2|TRBV20-1|15|TRBJ2-1|once
CSALKSGGPYNEQFF
TGCAGTGCCCTAAAGAGCGGGGGCCCTTACAATGAGCAGTTCTTC
>NA|TRBV3-1|13|TRBJ1-2|few
CASSHGEDYGYTF
TGTGCCAGCAGCCACGGGGAAGACTATGGCTACACCTTC
>TRBD1|TRBV20-1|14|TRBJ1-2|few
CSAAGTGVSKGYTF
TGCAGTGCTGCTGGGACAGGTGTTTCTAAGGGCTACACCTTC
>TRBD2|TRBV4-2|14|TRBJ2-4|many
CASSQGLALGIQYF
TGTGCCAGCAGCCAGGGACTAGCTCTCGGCATTCAGTACTTC
>TRBD1|TRBV28|14|TRBJ2-7|many
CASSSVGQVYEQYF
TGTGCCAGCAGTTCAGTTGGACAGGTCTACGAGCAGTACTTC